This T cell receptor beta chain was documented in a study of T cells in Graves' hyperthyroidism and ophthalmopathy. Study-wide context: Peripheral blood was collected at initial diagnosis, before any treatment. Study-level results: Stable hyperthyroidism was told apart from ophthalmopathy by a model built on 13 V-J features. Most expanded thyroid clonotypes above 0.001 also appeared in blood.

RNA transcripts served as the template for amplifying TCR beta CDR3 regions. The HTBI set primed first-round TCR CDR3 RT-PCR. MiXCR was run by TCRdb on the multiplex PCR reads, yielding one entry per CDR3 protein. The sample lists almost 500,000 distinct CDR3 sequences, 22% seen once, with approximately 54% in the top ten. This clonotype showed up just a few times. Its antigen is undetermined. Clinical symptoms, serum thyroxine and TRAb, thyroid ultrasound and orbital computed tomography together formed the diagnostic basis. The V and J ends lost 10 bases and 0 bases respectively, with 7 bases between them. The CDR3 covers 13 residues.

The material sequenced was blood. The sequence was collected from a woman aged 70-85 years with Graves' ophthalmopathy. This sequence joins TRBV12-3 or TRBV12-4 and TRBJ2-6, with D uncertain. Written as DNA, the CDR3 is TGTGCCACCAAATCCTCTGGGGCCAACGTCCTGACTTTC. It translates to CATKSSGANVLTF.